This TCR beta chain came from a study of T cell changes during pregnancy in multiple sclerosis. TCRdb's copy holds only in-frame clones and misses some; the assay was immunoSEQ multiplex PCR. The table lists around 70,000 clones, about nine tenths of them singletons. V gave up 5 bases and J gave up 2 bases; unmatched junction bases: 5. Looked up from germline, CDR1 is SGHRS and CDR2 is YFSETQ. CDR3 length: 15 amino acids. This sequence joins TRBV5-1 and TRBJ2-7; 12 bases align to TRBD2. The input for sequencing was CD4+ T cells from peripheral blood mononuclear cells, taken after pregnancy. This receptor was taken from a female donor with multiple sclerosis, enrolled in a pregnancy study. The DNA of the CDR3 is TGCGCCAGCAGGGTCGGACTAGCGGGGACCTACGAGCAGTACTTC. Its protein product is CASRVGLAGTYEQYF.